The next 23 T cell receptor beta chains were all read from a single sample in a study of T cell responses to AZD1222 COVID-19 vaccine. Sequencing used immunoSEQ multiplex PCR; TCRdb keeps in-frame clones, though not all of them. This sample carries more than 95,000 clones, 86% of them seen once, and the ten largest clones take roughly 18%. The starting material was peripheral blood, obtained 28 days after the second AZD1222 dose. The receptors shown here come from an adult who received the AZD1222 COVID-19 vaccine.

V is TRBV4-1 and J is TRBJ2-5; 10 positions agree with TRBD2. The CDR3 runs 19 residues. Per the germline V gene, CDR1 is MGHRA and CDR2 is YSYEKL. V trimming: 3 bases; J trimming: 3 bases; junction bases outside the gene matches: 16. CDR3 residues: CASSHMLYRLAGGKETQYF. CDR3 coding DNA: TGCGCCAGCAGCCATATGCTCTACCGACTAGCGGGCGGAAAAGAGACCCAGTACTTC.

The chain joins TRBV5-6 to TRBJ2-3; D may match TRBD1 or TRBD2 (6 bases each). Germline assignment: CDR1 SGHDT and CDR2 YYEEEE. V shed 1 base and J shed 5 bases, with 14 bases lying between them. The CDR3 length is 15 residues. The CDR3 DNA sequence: TGTGCCAGCAGCTTGAGACGGGGGCAGCGAGATACGCAGTATTTT. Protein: CASSLRRGQRDTQYF.

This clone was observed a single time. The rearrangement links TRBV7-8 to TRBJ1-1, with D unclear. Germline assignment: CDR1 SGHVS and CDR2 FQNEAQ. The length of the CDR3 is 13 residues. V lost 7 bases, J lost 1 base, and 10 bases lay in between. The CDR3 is CASTRPRNTEAFF. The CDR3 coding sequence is TGTGCCAGCACCAGACCTCGGAACACTGAAGCTTTCTTT.

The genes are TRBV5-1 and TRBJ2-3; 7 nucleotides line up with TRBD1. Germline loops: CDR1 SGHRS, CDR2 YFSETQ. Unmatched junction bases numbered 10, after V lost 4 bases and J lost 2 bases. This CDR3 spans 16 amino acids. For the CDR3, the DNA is TGCGCCAGCAGCCGCCTGTCGACAGGGCTCACAGATACGCAGTATTTT. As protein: CASSRLSTGLTDTQYF.

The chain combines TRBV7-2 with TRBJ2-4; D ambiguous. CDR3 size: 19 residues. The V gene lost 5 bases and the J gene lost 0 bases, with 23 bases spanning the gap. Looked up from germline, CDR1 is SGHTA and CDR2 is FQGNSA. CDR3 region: CASSQLSRAIGLAKNIQYF. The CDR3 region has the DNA TGTGCCAGCAGCCAGTTGAGCCGGGCGATCGGGTTAGCCAAAAACATTCAGTACTTC. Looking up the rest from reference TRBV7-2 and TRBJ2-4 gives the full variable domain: GAGVSQSPSNKVTEKGKDVELRCDPISGHTALYWYRQSLGQGLEFLIYFQGNSAPDKSGLPSDRFSAERTGGSVSTLTIQRTQQEDSAVYLCASSQLSRAIGLAKNIQYFGAGTRLSVL.

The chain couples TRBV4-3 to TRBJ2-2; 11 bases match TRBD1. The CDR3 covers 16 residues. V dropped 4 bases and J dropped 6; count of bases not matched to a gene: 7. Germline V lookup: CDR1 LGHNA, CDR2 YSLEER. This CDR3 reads CASSPKDRGLAGELFF. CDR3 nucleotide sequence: TGCGCCAGCAGCCCTAAGGACAGGGGGCTAGCCGGGGAGCTGTTTTTT.

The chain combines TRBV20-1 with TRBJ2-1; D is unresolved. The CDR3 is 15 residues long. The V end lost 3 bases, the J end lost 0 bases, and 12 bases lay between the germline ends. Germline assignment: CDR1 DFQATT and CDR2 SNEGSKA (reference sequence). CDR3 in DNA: TGCAGTGCTAGTAGGCGTTTCCACTCCTACAATGAGCAGTTCTTC. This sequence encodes CSASRRFHSYNEQFF.

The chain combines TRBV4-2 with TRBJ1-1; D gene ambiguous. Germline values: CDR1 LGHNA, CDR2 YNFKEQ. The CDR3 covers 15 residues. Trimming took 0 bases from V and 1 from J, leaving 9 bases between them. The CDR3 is CASSQDDRGNTEAFF. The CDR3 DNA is TGTGCCAGCAGCCAAGATGATAGAGGGAACACTGAAGCTTTCTTT.

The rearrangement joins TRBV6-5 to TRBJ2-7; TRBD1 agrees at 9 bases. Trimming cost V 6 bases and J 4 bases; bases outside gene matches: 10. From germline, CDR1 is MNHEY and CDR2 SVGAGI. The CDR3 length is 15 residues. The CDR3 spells CASSRAGTGLYEQYF. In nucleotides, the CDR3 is TGTGCCAGCAGCCGCGCCGGGACAGGGCTATACGAGCAGTACTTC.

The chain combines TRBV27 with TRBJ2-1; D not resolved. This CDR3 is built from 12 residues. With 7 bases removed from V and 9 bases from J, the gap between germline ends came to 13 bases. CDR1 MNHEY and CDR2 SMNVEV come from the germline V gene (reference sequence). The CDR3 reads CASNFPGGEQFF. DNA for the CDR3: TGTGCCAGCAACTTCCCGGGCGGTGAGCAGTTCTTC.

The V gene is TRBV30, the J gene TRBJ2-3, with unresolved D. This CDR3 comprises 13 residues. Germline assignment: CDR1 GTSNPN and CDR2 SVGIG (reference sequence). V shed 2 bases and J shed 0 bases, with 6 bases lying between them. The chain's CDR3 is CAWSRRSTDTQYF. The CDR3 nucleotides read TGTGCCTGGAGTCGGCGGAGCACAGATACGCAGTATTTT.

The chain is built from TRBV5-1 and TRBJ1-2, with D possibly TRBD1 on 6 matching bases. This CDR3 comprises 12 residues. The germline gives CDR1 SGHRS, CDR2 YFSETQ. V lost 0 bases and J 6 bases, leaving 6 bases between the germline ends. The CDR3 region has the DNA TGCGCCAGCAGCTTGGCAGGGGATGGCTACACCTTC. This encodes CASSLAGDGYTF.

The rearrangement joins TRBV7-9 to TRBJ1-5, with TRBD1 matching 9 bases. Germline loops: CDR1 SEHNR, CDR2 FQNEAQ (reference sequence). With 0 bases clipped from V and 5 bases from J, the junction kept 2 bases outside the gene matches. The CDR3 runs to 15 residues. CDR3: CASSLAGQGDQPQHF. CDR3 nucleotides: TGTGCCAGCAGCTTAGCGGGACAGGGTGATCAGCCCCAGCATTTT.

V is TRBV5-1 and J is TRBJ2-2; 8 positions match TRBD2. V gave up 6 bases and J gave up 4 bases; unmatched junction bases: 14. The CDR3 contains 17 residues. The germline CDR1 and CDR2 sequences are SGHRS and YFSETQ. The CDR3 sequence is CASNFEPAGEVTGELFF. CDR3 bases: TGCGCCAGCAACTTTGAACCAGCGGGAGAGGTCACCGGGGAGCTGTTTTTT.

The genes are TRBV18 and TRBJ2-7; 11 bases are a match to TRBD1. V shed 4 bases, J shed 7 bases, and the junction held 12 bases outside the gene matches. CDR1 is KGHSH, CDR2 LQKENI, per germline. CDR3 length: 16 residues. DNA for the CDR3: TGTGCCAGCTCACTCATAACCGGGACAGGGGGTCGGGAGCAGTACTTC. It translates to CASSLITGTGGREQYF.

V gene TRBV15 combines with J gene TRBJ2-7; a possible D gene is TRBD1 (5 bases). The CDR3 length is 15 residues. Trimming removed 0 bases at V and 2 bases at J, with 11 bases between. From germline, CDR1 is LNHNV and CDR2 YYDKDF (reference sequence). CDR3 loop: CATSRDWGIAYEQYF. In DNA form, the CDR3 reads TGTGCCACCAGCAGAGATTGGGGCATTGCCTACGAGCAGTACTTC.

CDR3 protein: CASSIRADYYNEQFF. The CDR3, as DNA: TGTGCCAGTAGTATTAGAGCGGACTACTACAATGAGCAGTTCTTC. The chain employs TRBV19 and TRBJ2-1; possible D gene TRBD2, 6 bases. The V end was cut by 3 bases, the J end by 3 bases, with 12 bases between. Germline CDR1 reads LNHDA; CDR2 reads SQIVND (reference sequence). The CDR3 has 15 residues.

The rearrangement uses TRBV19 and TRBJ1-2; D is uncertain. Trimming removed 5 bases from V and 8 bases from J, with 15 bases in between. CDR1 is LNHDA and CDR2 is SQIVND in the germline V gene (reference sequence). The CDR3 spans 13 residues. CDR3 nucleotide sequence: TGTGCCAGTAGTTTAGGACCGTCGTTGGGCTACACCTTC. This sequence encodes CASSLGPSLGYTF.

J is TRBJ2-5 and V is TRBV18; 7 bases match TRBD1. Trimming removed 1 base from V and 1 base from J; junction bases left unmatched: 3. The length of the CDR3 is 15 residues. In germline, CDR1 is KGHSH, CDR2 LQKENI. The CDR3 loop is CASSPRGQVQETQYF. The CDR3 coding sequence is TGTGCCAGCTCACCACGTGGACAGGTCCAAGAGACCCAGTACTTC.

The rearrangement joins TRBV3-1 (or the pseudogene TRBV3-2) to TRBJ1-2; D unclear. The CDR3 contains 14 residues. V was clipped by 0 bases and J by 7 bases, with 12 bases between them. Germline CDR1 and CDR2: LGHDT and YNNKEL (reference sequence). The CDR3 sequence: CASSQDLSRPGYTF. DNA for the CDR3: TGTGCCAGCAGCCAAGATCTTTCCCGCCCTGGCTACACCTTC.

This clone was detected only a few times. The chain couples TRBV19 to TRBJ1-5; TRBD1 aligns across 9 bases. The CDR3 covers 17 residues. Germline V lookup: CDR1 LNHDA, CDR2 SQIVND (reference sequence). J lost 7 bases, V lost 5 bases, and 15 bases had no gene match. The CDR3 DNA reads TGTGCCAGTAGTGGAGAGCCCGGGACAGGGTTCCAACAGCCCCAGCATTTT. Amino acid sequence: CASSGEPGTGFQQPQHF. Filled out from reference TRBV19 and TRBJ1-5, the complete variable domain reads DGGITQSPKYLFRKEGQNVTLSCEQNLNHDAMYWYRQDPGQGLRLIYYSQIVNDFQKGDIAEGYSVSREKKESFPLTVTSAQKNPTAFYLCASSGEPGTGFQQPQHFGDGTRLSIL.

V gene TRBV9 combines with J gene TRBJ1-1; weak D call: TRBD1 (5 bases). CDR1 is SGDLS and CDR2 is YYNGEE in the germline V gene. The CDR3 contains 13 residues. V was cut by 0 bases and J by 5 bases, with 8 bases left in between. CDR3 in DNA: TGTGCCAGCAGCGTAGGAGGGGAGACTGAAGCTTTCTTT. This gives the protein CASSVGGETEAFF.

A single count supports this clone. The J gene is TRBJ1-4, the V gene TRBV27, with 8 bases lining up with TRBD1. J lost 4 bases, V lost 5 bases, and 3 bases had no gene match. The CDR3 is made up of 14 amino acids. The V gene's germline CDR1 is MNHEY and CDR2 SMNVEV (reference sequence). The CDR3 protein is CASSRQGINEKLFF. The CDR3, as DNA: TGTGCCAGCAGTCGACAGGGGATTAATGAAAAACTGTTTTTT.